These T cell receptor beta chains were read from a single sample in a study of blood T cell repertoires in COVID-19. Sequencing was performed with immunoSEQ multiplex PCR; in TCRdb, only in-frame clones are kept and a portion is missing. The sample shows a few hundred thousand clones, around 81% of them seen only once. The source material was peripheral blood. These TCRs come from a woman between 45 and 65 years old with active or convalescent COVID-19. The CDR3 runs from the conserved cysteine through the conserved F or W. The D gene is left open where the match is weak.

TRBV7-9	NA	CASSPGGALNEKLFF
TRBV11-2	TRBD2	CASSLVAGVSTGELFF
TRBV29-1	TRBD1	CSVYDRGYEQYF
TRBV4-1	NA	CASSQTSGGLGTQYF
TRBV16	NA	CASSQNQGGASNQPQHF
TRBV12-3/TRBV12-4	NA	CASSLGPLQWQFF
TRBV10-3	TRBD1	CAISERGGAGNTEAFF
TRBV15	TRBD2	CATSRGRARGSYEQYF
TRBV3-1/TRBV3-2	NA	CASSQDLGLNTEAFF
TRBV11-2	TRBD1	CASSLTGIRGYTF
TRBV5-1	TRBD2	CASSLVTSGKTGELFF
TRBV4-1	NA	CASSQVAVSSYEQYF
TRBV12-3/TRBV12-4	NA	CASSPGIGTEAFF
TRBV5-1	TRBD1	CASSQDRGTYEQYF
TRBV5-1	NA	CASSLSPSVTGDTQYF
TRBV9	NA	CASSVGGTVNYGYTF
TRBV9	NA	CASSGSADTQYF
TRBV5-1	NA	CASSWGGGDNYGYTF
TRBV24-1	TRBD1	CATRPREGTGEMGYTF
TRBV7-2	NA	CASSFYAEQYF
TRBV28	TRBD2	CASSPRTSGRAYNEQFF
TRBV14	TRBD1	CASSPKGAPSPLHF
TRBV30	TRBD1	CALMGQHNSPLHF
TRBV5-6	NA	CASSLAGTSYGYTF